There are a few counts of the clone carrying this T cell receptor beta chain. The antigen remains unidentified. This specimen belongs to a study of T cell repertoires in cytomegalovirus infection. Study overall: CMV infection together with matching HLA type was indicated by public TCR beta signatures.

Germline assignment: CDR1 MDHEN and CDR2 SYDVKM. V shed 5 bases and J 1 base; nucleotides not matched to a gene: 6. This CDR3 region has 15 residues. TCRdb passed the reads through MiXCR, listing each CDR3 protein once. The sample records approximately 43,000 distinct CDR3 sequences, 20% to 25% being singletons. Study-wide results and limits: Using cumulative public TCR beta family frequency, the authors identified those who carried CMV together with the relevant HLA. The study found HLA-C-restricted CMV-specific TCR beta clonotypes dominating the ex vivo response.

The receptor comes from a human donor in good health (CMV status not recorded). Some clones in this sample may be carry-over from other donors' samples. The sequenced sample was PBMCs, sequenced either directly or after in vitro stimulation (not recorded which). The J gene is TRBJ1-1, the V gene TRBV28; 8 bases are shared with TRBD1. The CDR3 coding sequence is TGTGCCAGCAGTGGGAACAGGGGGGAGAACACTGAAGCTTTCTTT. It is translated as CASSGNRGENTEAFF.